What follows is one T cell receptor beta chain and its context. In the PCR, 60 Vbeta and 13 Jbeta primers were used. The protocol was immunoSEQ multiplex PCR, while the TCRdb copy is restricted to in-frame clones and leaves out a portion. Of around 170,000 clones in the sample, around four fifths were seen once. These data belong to a study of cytomegalovirus exposure and HLA in healthy donors. Per germline, CDR1 MNHNY and CDR2 SVGAGI (reference sequence). Trimming took off 5 bases at V and 6 bases at J, with 17 bases between the two ends. The CDR3 spans 14 residues. This clonotype was obtained from a woman in her forties or fifties in good health and CMV-seropositive. Sequencing input: PBMCs. The V call is TRBV6-6, the J call TRBJ2-7, with TRBD1 as a possible D gene (7 bases). CDR3 in DNA: TGTGCCAGCAGTAACCGACAGGGAGGAGCCGAGCAGTACTTC. It specifies CASSNRQGGAEQYF.